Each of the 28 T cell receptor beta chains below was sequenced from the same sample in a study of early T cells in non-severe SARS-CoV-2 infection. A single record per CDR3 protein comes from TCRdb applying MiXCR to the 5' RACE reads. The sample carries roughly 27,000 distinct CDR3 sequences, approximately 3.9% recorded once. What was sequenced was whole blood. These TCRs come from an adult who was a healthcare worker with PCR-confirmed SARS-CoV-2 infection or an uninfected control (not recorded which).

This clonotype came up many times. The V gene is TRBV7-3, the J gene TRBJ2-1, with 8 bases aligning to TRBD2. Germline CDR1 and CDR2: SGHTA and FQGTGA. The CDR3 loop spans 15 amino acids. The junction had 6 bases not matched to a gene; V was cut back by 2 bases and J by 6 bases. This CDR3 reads CASSLQAGEGNEQFF. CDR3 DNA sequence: TGTGCCAGCAGCTTACAAGCGGGAGAGGGCAATGAGCAGTTCTTC.

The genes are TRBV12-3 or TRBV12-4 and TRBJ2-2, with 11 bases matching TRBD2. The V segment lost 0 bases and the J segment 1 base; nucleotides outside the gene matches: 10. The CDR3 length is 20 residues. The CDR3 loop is CASSLASGTSGGGNTGELFF. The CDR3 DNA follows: TGTGCCAGCAGTTTAGCCTCCGGGACTAGCGGCGGAGGGAACACCGGGGAGCTGTTTTTT.

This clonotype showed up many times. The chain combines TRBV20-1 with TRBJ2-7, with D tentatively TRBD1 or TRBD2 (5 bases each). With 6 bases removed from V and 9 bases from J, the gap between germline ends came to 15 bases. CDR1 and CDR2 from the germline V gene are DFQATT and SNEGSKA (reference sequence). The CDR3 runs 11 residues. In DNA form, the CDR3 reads TGCAGTGCCCCTCGGGGCCAGGGGCAGTACTTC. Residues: CSAPRGQGQYF.

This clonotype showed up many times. The CDR3 DNA is TGTGCCAGCTCACCAGCCCAGACCTACAATGAGCAGTTCTTC. Translation gives CASSPAQTYNEQFF. The V and J genes are TRBV18 and TRBJ2-1; D gene uncertain. CDR3 size: 14 residues. Germline values: CDR1 KGHSH, CDR2 LQKENI. The germline V and J ends were trimmed by 2 bases and 2 bases, with 7 bases remaining between them.

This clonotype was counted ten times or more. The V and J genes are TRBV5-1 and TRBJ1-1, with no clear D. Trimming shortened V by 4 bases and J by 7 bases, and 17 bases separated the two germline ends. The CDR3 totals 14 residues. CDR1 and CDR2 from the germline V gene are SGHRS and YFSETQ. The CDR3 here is CASSRDQADGEAFF. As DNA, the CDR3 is TGCGCCAGCAGCCGGGATCAGGCCGACGGTGAAGCTTTCTTT. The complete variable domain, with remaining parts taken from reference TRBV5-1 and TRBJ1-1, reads KAGVTQTPRYLIKTRGQQVTLSCSPISGHRSVSWYQQTPGQGLQFLFEYFSETQRNKGNFPGRFSGRQFSNSRSEMNVSTLELGDSALYLCASSRDQADGEAFFGQGTRLTVV.

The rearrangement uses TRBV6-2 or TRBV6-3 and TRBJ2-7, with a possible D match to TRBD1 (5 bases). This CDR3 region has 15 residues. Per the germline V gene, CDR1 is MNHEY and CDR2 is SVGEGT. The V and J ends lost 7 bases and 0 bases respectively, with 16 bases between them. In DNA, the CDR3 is TGTGCCAGCAAGAGGACACGATTCAGCTCCTACGAGCAGTACTTC. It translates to CASKRTRFSSYEQYF.

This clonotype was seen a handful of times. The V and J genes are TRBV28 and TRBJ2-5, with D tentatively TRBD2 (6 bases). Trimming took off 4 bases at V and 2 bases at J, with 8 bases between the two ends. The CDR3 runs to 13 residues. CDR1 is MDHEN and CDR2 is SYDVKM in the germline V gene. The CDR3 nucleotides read TGTGCCAGCAGTTCCGGAGGGCAAGAGACCCAGTACTTC. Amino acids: CASSSGGQETQYF. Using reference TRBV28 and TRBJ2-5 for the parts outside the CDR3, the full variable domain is DVKVTQSSRYLVKRTGEKVFLECVQDMDHENMFWYRQDPGLGLRLIYFSYDVKMKEKGDIPEGYSVSREKKERFSLILESASTNQTSMYLCASSSGGQETQYFGPGTRLLVL.

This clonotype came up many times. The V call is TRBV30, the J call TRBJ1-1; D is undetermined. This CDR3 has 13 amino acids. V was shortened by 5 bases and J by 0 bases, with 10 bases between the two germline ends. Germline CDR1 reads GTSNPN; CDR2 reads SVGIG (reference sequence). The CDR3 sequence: CAWRRNMNTEAFF. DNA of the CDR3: TGTGCCTGGCGACGGAACATGAACACTGAAGCTTTCTTT.

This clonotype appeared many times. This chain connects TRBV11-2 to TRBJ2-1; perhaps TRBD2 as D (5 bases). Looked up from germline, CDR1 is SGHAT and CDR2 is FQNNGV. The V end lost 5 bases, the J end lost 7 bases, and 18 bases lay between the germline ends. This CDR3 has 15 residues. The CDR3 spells CASSPFAGGRNEQFF. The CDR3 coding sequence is TGTGCCAGCAGCCCTTTTGCGGGCGGCCGAAATGAGCAGTTCTTC.

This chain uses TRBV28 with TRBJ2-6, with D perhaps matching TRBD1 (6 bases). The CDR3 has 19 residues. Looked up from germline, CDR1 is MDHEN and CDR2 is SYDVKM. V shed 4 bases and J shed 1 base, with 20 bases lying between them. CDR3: CASSSNRVRLQSGANVLTF. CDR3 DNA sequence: TGTGCCAGCAGTTCCAACAGGGTCAGGTTGCAGTCTGGGGCCAACGTCCTGACTTTC. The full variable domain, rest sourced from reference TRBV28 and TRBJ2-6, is DVKVTQSSRYLVKRTGEKVFLECVQDMDHENMFWYRQDPGLGLRLIYFSYDVKMKEKGDIPEGYSVSREKKERFSLILESASTNQTSMYLCASSSNRVRLQSGANVLTFGAGSRLTVL.

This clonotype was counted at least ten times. CDR3 coding DNA: TGTGCCAGCAGCCCGAGACTAGCGGGACTTTACAATGAGCAGTTCTTC. As protein: CASSPRLAGLYNEQFF. This chain links TRBV5-4 with TRBJ2-1; 11 positions match TRBD2. The CDR3 is 16 residues long. The germline gives CDR1 SGHNT, CDR2 YYREEE (reference sequence). Unmatched junction bases numbered 7, after V lost 4 bases and J lost 4 bases. The whole variable domain, filled in from reference TRBV5-4 and TRBJ2-1, reads ETGVTQSPTHLIKTRGQQVTLRCSSQSGHNTVSWYQQALGQGPQFIFQYYREEENGRGNFPPRFSGLQFPNYSSELNVNALELDDSALYLCASSPRLAGLYNEQFFGPGTRLTVL.

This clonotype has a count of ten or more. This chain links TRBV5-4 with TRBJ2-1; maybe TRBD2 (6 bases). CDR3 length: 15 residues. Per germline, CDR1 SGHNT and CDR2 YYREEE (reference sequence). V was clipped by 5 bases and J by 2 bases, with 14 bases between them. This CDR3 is CASSSGGNPYNEQFF. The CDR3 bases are TGTGCCAGCAGTTCGGGCGGGAACCCCTACAATGAGCAGTTCTTC.

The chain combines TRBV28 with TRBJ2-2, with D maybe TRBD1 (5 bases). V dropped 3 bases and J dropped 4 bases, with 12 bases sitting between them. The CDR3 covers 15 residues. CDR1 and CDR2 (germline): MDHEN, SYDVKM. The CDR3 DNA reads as TGTGCCAGCAGTTTGGCCAGTACAGGCACCGGGGAGCTGTTTTTT. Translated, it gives CASSLASTGTGELFF.

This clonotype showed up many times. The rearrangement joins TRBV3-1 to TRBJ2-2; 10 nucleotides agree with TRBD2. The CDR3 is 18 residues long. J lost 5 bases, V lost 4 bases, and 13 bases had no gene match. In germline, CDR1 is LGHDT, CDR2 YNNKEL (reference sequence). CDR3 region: CASSRGSSGLAATGELFF. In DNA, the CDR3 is TGTGCCAGCAGCCGCGGGTCGAGCGGACTAGCGGCTACCGGGGAGCTGTTTTTT.

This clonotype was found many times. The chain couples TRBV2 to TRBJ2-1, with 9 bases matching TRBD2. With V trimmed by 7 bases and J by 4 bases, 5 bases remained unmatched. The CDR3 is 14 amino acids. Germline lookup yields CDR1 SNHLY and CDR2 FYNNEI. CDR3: CASTKTSGYNEQFF. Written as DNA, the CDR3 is TGTGCCAGCACTAAGACTAGCGGATACAATGAGCAGTTCTTC.

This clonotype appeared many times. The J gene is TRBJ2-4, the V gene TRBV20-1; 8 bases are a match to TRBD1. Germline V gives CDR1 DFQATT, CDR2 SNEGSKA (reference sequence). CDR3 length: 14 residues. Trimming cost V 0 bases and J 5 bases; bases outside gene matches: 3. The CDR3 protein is CSARDSGGENIQYF. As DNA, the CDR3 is TGCAGTGCTAGAGATTCAGGGGGCGAAAACATTCAGTACTTC.

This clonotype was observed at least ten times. CDR3 sequence (DNA): TGTGCCAGCAGTTTAAGATCGGCTACCCTGAGGGCCCTCCACTTT. This gives the protein CASSLRSATLRALHF. This rearrangement joins TRBV28 to TRBJ1-6, with D uncertain. This CDR3 is 15 amino acids long. Per germline, CDR1 MDHEN and CDR2 SYDVKM. Trimming stripped 2 bases from V and 14 bases from J, with 19 bases between.

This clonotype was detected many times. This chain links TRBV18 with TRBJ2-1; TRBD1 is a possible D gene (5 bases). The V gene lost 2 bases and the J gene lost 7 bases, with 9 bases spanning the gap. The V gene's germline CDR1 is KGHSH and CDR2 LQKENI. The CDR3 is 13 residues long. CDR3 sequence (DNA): TGTGCCAGCTCACCAGGGGCAACAAATGAGCAGTTCTTC. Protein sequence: CASSPGATNEQFF.

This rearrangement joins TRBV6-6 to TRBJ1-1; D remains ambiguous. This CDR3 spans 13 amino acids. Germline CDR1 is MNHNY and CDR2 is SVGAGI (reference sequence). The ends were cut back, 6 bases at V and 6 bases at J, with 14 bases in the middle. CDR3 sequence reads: CASRLLSGPEAFF. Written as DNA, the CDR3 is TGTGCCAGCAGACTATTATCTGGACCTGAAGCTTTCTTT.

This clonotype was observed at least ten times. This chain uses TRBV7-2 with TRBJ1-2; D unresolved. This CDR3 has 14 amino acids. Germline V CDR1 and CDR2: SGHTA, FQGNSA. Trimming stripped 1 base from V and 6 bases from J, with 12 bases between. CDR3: CASSLVSAPHGYTF. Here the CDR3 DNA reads TGTGCCAGCAGCTTAGTATCGGCGCCCCATGGCTACACCTTC.

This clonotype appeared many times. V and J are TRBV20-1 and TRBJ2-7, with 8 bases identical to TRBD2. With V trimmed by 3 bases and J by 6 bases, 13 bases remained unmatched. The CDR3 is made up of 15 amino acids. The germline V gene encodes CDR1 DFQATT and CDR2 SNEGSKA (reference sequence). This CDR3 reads CSASPGREDRGEQYF. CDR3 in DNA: TGCAGTGCTAGTCCGGGGCGGGAGGACCGCGGCGAGCAGTACTTC.

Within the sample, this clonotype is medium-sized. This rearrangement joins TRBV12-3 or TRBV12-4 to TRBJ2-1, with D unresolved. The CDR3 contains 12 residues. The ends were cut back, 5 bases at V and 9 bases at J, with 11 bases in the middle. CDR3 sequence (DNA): TGTGCCAGCAGTCCACAGTCCGGTGAGCAGTTCTTC. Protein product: CASSPQSGEQFF.

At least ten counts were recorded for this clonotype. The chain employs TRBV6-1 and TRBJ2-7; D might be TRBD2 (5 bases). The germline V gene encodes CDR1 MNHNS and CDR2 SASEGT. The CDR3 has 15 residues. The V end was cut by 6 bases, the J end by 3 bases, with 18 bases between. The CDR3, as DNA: TGTGCCAGCAGCCCGGGTCTGGGTAGCGTCTACGAGCAGTACTTC. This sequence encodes CASSPGLGSVYEQYF.

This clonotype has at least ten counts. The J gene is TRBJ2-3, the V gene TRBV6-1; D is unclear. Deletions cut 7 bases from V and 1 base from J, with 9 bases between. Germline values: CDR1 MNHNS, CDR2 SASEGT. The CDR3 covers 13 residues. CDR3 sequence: CASIYIGTDTQYF. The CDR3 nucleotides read TGTGCCAGCATCTACATAGGCACAGATACGCAGTATTTT.

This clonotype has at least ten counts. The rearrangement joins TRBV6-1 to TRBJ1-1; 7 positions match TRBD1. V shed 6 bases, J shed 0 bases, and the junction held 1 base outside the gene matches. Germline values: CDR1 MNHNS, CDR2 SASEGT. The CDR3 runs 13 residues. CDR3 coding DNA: TGTGCCAGCAGGGACAGGATGAACACTGAAGCTTTCTTT. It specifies CASRDRMNTEAFF.

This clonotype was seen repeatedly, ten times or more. DNA of the CDR3: TGTGCCAGCAGCCGGACTCAGGCAGACGAAAAACTGTTTTTT. This translates into CASSRTQADEKLFF. This chain uses TRBV11-2 with TRBJ1-4; the D is unclear. V was clipped by 5 bases and J by 8 bases, with 15 bases between them. Germline loops: CDR1 SGHAT, CDR2 FQNNGV. The CDR3 sequence is 14 residues long.

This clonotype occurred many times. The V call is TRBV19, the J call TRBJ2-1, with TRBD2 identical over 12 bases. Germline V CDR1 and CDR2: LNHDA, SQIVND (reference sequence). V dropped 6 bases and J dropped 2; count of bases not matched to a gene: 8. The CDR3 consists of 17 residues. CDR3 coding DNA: TGTGCCAGTAGCCTCCTCCGGACTAGCGGGACCTACAATGAGCAGTTCTTC. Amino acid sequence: CASSLLRTSGTYNEQFF.

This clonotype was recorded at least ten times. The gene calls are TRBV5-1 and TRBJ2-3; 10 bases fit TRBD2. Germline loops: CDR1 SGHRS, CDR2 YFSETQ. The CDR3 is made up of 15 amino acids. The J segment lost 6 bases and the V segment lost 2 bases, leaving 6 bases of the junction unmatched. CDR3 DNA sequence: TGCGCCAGCAGCTTCGGACTAGCGGTGGAGGATACGCAGTATTTT. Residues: CASSFGLAVEDTQYF.